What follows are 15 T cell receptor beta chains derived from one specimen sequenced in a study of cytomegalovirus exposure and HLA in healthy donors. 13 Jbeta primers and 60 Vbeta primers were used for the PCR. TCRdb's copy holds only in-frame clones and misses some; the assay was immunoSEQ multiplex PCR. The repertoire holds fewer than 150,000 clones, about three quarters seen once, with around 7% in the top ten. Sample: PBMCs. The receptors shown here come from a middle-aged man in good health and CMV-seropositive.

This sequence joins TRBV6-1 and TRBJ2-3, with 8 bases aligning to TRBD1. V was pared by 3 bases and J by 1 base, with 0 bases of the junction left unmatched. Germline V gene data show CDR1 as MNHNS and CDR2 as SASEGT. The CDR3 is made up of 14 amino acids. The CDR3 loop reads CASSEDRGTDTQYF. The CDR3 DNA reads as TGTGCCAGCAGTGAGGACAGGGGCACAGATACGCAGTATTTT.

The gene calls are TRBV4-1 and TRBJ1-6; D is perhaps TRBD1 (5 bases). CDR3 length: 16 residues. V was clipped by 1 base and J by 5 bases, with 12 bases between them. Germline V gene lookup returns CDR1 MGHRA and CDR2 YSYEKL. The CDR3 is CASSQVGGFDNSPLHF. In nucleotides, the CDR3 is TGCGCCAGCAGCCAAGTGGGGGGGTTTGATAATTCACCCCTCCACTTT.

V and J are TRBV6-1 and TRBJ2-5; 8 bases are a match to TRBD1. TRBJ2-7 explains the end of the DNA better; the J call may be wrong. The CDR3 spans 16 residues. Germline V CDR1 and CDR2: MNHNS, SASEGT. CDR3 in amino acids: CASSEDFRTGSYEQYF. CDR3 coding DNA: TGTGCCAGCAGTGAAGATTTCCGGACAGGGTCCTACGAGCAGTACTTC.

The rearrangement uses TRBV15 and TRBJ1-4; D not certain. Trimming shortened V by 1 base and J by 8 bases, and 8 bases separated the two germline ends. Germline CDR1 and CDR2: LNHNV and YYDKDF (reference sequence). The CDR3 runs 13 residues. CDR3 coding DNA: TGTGCCACCAGCAGAGGAGCTCGGGAAAAACTGTTTTTT. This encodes CATSRGAREKLFF.

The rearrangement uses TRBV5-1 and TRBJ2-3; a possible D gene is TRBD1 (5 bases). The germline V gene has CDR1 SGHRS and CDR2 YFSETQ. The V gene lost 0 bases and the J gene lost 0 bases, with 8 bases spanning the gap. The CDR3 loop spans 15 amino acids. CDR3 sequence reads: CASSLGTTSTDTQYF. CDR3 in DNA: TGCGCCAGCAGCTTGGGGACAACTAGCACAGATACGCAGTATTTT.

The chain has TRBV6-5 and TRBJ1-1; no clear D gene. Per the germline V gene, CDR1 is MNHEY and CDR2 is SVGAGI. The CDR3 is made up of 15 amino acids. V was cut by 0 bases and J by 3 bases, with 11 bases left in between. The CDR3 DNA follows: TGTGCCAGCAGTTACTCCTCCAGGCGGGACACTGAAGCTTTCTTT. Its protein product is CASSYSSRRDTEAFF.

In nucleotides, the CDR3 is TGTGCCAGCAGTTCGGCCGCCCCCGGACACCTCTATAATTCACCCCTCCACTTT. Translated: CASSSAAPGHLYNSPLHF. This chain joins TRBV27 and TRBJ1-6, with D perhaps matching TRBD1 (5 bases). This CDR3 has 18 amino acids. V lost 4 bases to trimming and J lost 3 bases, with 19 bases between them. Germline assignment: CDR1 MNHEY and CDR2 SMNVEV (reference sequence).

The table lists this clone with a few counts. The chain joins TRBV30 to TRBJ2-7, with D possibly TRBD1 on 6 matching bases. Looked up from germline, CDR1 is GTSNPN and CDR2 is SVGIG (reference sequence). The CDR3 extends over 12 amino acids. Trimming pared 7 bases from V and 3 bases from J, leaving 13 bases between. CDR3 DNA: TGTGCCTCCCGGGACAACCACTACGAGCAGTACTTC. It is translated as CASRDNHYEQYF.

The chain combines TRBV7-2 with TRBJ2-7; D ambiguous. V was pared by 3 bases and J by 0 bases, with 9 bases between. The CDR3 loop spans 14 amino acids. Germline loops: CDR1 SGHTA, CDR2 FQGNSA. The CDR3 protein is CASSLTTGSYEQYF. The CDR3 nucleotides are TGTGCCAGCAGCTTGACGACTGGCTCCTACGAGCAGTACTTC.

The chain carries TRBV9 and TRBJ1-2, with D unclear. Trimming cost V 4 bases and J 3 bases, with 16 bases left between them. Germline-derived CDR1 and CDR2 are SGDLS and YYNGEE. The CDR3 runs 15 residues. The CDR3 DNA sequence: TGTGCCAGCAGCCTCGACCCCTCTCAGGACTATGGCTACACCTTC. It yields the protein CASSLDPSQDYGYTF.

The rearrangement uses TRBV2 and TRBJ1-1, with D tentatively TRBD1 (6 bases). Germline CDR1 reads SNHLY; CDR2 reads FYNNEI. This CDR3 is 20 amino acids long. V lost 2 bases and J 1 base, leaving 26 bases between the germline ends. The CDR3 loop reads CASSERTVGLMGGKNTEAFF. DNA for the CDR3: TGTGCCAGCAGTGAAAGGACAGTTGGACTGATGGGGGGGAAGAACACTGAAGCTTTCTTT.

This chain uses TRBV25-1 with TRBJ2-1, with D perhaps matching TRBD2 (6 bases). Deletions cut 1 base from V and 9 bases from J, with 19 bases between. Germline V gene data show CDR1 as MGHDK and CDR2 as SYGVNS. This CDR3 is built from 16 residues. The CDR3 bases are TGTGCCAGCAGTGAATTCAGGGCTAGCGCTCGCGGTGAGCAGTTCTTC. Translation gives CASSEFRASARGEQFF. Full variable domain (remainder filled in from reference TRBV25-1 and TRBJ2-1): EADIYQTPRYLVIGTGKKITLECSQTMGHDKMYWYQQDPGMELHLIHYSYGVNSTEKGDLSSESTVSRIRTEHFPLTLESARPSHTSQYLCASSEFRASARGEQFFGPGTRLTVL.

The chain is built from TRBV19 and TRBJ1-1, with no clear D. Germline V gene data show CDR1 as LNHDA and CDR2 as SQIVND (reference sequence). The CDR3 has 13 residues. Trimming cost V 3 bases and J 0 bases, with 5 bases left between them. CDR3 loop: CASSIFMNTEAFF. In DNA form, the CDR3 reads TGTGCCAGTAGTATTTTCATGAACACTGAAGCTTTCTTT. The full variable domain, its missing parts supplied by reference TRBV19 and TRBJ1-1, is DGGITQSPKYLFRKEGQNVTLSCEQNLNHDAMYWYRQDPGQGLRLIYYSQIVNDFQKGDIAEGYSVSREKKESFPLTVTSAQKNPTAFYLCASSIFMNTEAFFGQGTRLTVV.

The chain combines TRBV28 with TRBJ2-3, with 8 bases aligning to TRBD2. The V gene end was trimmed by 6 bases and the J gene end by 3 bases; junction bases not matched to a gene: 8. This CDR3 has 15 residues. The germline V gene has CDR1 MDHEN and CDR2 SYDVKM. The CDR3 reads CASRWERGRTDTQYF. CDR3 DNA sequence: TGTGCCAGCAGATGGGAGCGGGGGCGAACAGATACGCAGTATTTT.

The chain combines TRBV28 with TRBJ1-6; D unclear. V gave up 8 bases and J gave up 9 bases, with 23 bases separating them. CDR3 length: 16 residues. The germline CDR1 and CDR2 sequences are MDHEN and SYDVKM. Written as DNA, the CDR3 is TGTGCCAGCGCTGCCCTGGGCAGGCCCTCTGGTTCACCCCTCCACTTT. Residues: CASAALGRPSGSPLHF.